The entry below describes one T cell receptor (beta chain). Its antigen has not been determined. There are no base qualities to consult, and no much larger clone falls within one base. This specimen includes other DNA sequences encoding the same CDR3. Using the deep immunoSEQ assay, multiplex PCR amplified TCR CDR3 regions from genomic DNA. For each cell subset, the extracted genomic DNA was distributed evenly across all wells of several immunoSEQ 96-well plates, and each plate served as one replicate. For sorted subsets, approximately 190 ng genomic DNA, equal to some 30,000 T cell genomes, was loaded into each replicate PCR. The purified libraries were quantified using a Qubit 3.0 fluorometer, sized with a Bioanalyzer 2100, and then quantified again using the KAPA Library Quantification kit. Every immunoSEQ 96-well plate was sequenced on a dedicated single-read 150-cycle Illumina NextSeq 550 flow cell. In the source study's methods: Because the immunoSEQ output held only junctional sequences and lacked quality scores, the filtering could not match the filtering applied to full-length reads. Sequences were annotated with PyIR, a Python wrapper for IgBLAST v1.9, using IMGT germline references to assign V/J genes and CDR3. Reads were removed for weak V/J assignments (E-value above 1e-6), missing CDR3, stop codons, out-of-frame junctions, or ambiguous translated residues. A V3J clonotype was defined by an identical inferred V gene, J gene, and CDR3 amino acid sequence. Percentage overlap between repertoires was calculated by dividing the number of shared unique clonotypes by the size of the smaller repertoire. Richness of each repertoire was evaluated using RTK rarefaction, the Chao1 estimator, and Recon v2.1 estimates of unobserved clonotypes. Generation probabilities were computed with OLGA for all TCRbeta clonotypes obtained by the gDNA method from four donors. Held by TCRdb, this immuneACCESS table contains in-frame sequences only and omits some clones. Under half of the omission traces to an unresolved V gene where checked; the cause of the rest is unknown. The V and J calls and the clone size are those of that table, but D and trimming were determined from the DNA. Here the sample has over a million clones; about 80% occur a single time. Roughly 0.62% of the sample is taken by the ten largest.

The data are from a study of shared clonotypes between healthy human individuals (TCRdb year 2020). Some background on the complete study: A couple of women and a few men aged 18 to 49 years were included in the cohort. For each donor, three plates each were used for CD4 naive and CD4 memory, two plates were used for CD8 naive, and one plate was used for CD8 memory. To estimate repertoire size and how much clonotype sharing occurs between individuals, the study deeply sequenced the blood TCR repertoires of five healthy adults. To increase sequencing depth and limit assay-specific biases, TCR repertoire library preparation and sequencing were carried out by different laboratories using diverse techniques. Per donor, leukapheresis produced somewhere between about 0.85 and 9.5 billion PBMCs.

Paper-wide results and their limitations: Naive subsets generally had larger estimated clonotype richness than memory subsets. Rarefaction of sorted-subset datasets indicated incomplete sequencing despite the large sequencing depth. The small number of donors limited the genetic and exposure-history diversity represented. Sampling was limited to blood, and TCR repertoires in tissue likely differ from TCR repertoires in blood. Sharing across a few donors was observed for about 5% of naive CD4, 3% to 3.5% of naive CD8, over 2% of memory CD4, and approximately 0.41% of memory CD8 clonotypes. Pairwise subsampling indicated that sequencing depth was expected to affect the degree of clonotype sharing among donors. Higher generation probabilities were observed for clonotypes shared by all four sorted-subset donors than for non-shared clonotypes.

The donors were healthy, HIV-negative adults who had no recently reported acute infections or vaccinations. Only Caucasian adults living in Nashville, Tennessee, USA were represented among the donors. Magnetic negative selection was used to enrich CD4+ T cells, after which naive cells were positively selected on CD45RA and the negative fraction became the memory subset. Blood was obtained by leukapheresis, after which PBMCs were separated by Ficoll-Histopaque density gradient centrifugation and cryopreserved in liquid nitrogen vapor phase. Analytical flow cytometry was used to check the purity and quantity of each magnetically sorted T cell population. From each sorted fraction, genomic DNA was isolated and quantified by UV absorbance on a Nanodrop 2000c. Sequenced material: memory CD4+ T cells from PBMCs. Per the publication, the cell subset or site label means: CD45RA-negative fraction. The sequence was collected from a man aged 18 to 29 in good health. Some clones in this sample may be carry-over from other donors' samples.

The nucleotide sequence is given as TGTGCCAGCAGTCCGTCAGGAAACACCATATATTTT. It specifies CASSPSGNTIYF. The chain links TRBV6-6 with TRBJ1-3; no D gene can be assigned with confidence. The germline V gene (reference sequence) gives CDR1 as MNHNY and CDR2 as SVGAGI. Relative to germline, V is 5 bases shorter and J is 4 bases shorter, with 6 bases between their ends. Measured from the cysteine to the phenylalanine, the CDR3 is 12 residues long. The read is trimmed to its CDR3 DNA, 36 bases read in frame from base 1.